Included here is one T cell receptor beta chain sequence, with context. The sample is drawn from a study of blood T cell repertoires in COVID-19. For the study at large: Acute-phase and convalescent COVID-19 samples originated in the United States, Italy and Spain.

Assay: immunoSEQ multiplex PCR; the TCRdb copy retains only in-frame clones and omits some. The table lists approximately 180,000 clones, around 73% of them singletons. Across under 25 US areas, participants ranged in age from roughly 18 to 95 years. Per germline, CDR1 SGHRS and CDR2 YFSETQ. J gave up 2 bases and V 4 bases, and 5 bases lay outside the gene matches. The CDR3 runs 14 residues. The rearrangement links TRBV5-1 to TRBJ2-5; 7 nucleotides line up with TRBD1. Sequencing was performed on PBMCs or T cells enriched from blood (not recorded which). This receptor was obtained from a woman in her forties or fifties who had recovered from COVID-19. The CDR3 sequence: CASSDGTAQETQYF. The CDR3 DNA reads as TGCGCCAGCAGCGACGGGACAGCTCAAGAGACCCAGTACTTC.